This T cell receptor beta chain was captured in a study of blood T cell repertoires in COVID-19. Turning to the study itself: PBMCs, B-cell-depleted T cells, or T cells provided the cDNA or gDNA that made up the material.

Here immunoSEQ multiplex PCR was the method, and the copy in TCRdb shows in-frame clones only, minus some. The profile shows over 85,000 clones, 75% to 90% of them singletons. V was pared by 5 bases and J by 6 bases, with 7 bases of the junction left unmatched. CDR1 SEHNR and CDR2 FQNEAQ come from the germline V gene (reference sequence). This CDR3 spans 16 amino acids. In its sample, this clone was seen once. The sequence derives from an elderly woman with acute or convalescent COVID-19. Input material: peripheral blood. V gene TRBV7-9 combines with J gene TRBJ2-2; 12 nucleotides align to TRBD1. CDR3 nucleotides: TGTGCCAGCAGCCCGGGGACAGGGGGCCCCCCCGGGGAGCTGTTTTTT. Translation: CASSPGTGGPPGELFF.